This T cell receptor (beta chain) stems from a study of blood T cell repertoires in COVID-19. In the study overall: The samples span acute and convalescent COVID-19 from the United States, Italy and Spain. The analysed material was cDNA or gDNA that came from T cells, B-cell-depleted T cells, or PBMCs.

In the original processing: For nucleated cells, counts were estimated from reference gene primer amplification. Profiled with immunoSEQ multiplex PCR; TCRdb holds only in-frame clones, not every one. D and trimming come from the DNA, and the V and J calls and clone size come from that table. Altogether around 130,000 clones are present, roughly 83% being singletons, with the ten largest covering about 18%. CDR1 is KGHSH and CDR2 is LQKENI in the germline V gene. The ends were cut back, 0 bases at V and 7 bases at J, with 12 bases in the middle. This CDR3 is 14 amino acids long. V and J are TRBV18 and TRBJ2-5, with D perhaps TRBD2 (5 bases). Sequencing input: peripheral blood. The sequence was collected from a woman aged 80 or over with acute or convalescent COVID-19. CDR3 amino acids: CASSPPERRGTQYF. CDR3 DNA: TGTGCCAGCTCACCACCGGAGCGTCGGGGGACCCAGTACTTC.